This T cell receptor beta chain was profiled in a study of shared clonotypes between healthy human individuals (TCRdb year 2020). Broadly, across the study: The cohort included a few men and a couple of women between 18 and 49 years of age. Between about 0.8 and 9.5 billion PBMCs per donor were obtained by leukapheresis. Different laboratories and diverse techniques were used to prepare libraries and sequence TCR repertoires, to increase sequencing depth and limit assay-specific biases. For each donor, CD4 naive and CD4 memory were each given three plates, CD8 naive was given two plates, and CD8 memory was given one plate. To estimate repertoire size and how much clonotype sharing occurs between individuals, the study deeply sequenced the blood TCR repertoires of several healthy adults.

In regard to this clone: Which antigen it targets is not known. Base-call qualities are not available, and no considerably larger clone is one nucleotide away.

The donors were healthy, HIV-negative adults with no recently reported acute infections or vaccinations. Only Caucasian adults living in Nashville, Tennessee, USA were represented among the donors. CD4+ T cells were enriched through magnetic negative selection, after which naive cells were positively selected on CD45RA and the remaining negative fraction served as the memory subset. Blood was collected by leukapheresis, and PBMCs were isolated by Ficoll-Histopaque density gradient centrifugation and then cryopreserved in liquid nitrogen vapor phase. Analytical flow cytometry was used to check the purity and quantity of every magnetically sorted T cell population. Genomic DNA was isolated from every sorted fraction and measured by UV absorbance on a Nanodrop 2000c. CDR1 is given as SGHTA and CDR2 as FQGNSA, both from the germline V gene. The CDR3 sequence holds 15 residues, the cysteine and phenylalanine included. The retained sequence is limited to the CDR3, 45 bases, with the frame set at the first base. Clipping removes 7 bases from V and 1 base from J, with 4 as the unmatched junction base count.

Using the deep immunoSEQ assay, multiplex PCR amplified TCR CDR3 regions from genomic DNA. For each cell subset, the extracted genomic DNA was distributed evenly across all wells of several immunoSEQ 96-well plates, and each plate served as one replicate. For sorted subsets, approximately 200 ng of genomic DNA, equivalent to 25,000 to 35,000 T cell genomes, went into each replicate PCR. Purified libraries were measured with a Qubit 3.0 fluorometer, size-checked on a Bioanalyzer 2100, and measured again with the KAPA Library Quantification kit. Each immunoSEQ 96-well plate was sequenced on its own single-read 150-cycle Illumina NextSeq 550 flow cell. On the authors' methods: Because the immunoSEQ output held only junctional sequences and lacked quality scores, the filtering could not match the filtering applied to full-length reads. To assign V/J genes and CDR3, sequences were annotated using PyIR, a Python wrapper for IgBLAST v1.9, with IMGT germline references. Any read was removed if the V/J assignment was weak (E-value above 1e-6), the CDR3 was missing, or the read contained stop codons, out-of-frame junctions, or ambiguous translated residues. V3J clonotypes were defined as sequences sharing an identical inferred V gene, J gene, and CDR3 amino acid sequence. The percentage overlap between two repertoires was calculated by dividing the number of shared unique clonotypes by the size of the smaller repertoire. RTK rarefaction, the Chao1 estimator, and Recon v2.1 estimates of unobserved clonotypes were used to assess repertoire richness. Generation probabilities for all TCRbeta clonotypes obtained by the gDNA method from several donors were computed using OLGA. What TCRdb holds here is the immuneACCESS table cut down to in-frame rearrangements. Part of the clones is not present; checked against another copy, under half of the missing clones reflect an unresolved V gene, and the others are unexplained. The V and J calls and the clone size are those of that table, but D and trimming were determined from the DNA. The sample data list about 2.4 million clones, and over 85% of these were observed just once. The ten largest clonotypes hold about 0.38% of the sample.

Broader findings and caveats from the paper: The small number of donors limited the genetic and exposure-history diversity represented. Even with the large sequencing depth, rarefaction of the sorted-subset datasets indicated that sequencing was incomplete. Across a few donors, approximately 5% of naive CD4, 3% to 4% of naive CD8, roughly 2.2% of memory CD4, and approximately 0.4% of memory CD8 clonotypes were shared. Higher generation probabilities were observed for clonotypes shared by all four sorted-subset donors than for non-shared clonotypes. Based on pairwise subsampling, the degree of clonotype sharing among donors was expected to be affected by sequencing depth. Estimated clonotype richness was generally larger for naive than for memory subsets. Sampling was limited to blood, and TCR repertoires in tissue likely differ from TCR repertoires in blood.

Source material: naive CD4+ T cells from PBMCs. The cell subset or site label on this specimen signifies: CD45RA+ positively selected. The receptor chain draws on TRBV7-2 and TRBJ2-3; the central 11 bases match TRBD2. The TCR sequence derives from a man aged 18 to 30 in good health. Some clones in this sample may be carry-over from other donors' samples. The CDR3 sequence is CASILGLAGTDTQYF. The sequenced DNA is TGTGCCAGCATCCTGGGACTAGCGGGCACAGATACGCAGTATTTT.